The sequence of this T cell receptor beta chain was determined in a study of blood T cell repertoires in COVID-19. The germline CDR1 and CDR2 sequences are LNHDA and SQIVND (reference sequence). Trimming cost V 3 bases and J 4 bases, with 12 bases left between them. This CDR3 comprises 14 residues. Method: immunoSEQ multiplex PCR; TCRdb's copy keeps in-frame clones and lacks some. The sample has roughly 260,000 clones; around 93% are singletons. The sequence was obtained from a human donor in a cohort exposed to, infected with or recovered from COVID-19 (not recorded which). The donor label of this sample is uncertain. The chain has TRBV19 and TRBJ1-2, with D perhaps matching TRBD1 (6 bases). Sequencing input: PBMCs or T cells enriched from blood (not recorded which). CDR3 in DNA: TGTGCCAGTAGTATGGAGACAGGAGTCTATGGCTACACCTTC. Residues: CASSMETGVYGYTF.